This T cell receptor (beta chain) was sequenced during a study of blood T cells in healthy people across ages. Looked up from germline, CDR1 is LNHNV and CDR2 is YYDKDF (reference sequence). The CDR3 has 12 amino acids. Trimming cost V 8 bases and J 6 bases, with 10 bases left between them. The study's findings and limits: Observed TCR beta diversity per million T cells went down as age went up. This fall followed a roughly linear course with age.

PCR was performed a second time for roughly 6 to 12 cycles using a sample-barcoded 5' primer and a J-beta primer mix. With 12 random nucleotides, a template-switch adaptor tagged each individual cDNA molecule. TCRdb re-called the 5' RACE reads with MiXCR, one entry per CDR3 protein. The repertoire holds some 1 million distinct CDR3 sequences, with 45% as singletons. Comments on this clonotype: Its antigen remains unknown.

Every participating donor contributed roughly 11 milliliters of peripheral blood through a draw. This clonotype originated in an older woman in good health. The rearrangement links TRBV15 to TRBJ2-2; no clear D. Sequenced material: blood. In DNA form, the CDR3 reads TGTGCCACCCCTACGGTGGCCGGGGAGCTGTTTTTT. It specifies CATPTVAGELFF.